This paragraph reports one TCR beta chain. The entry originates in a study of control samples from healthy donors and cancer patients. Produced via immunoSEQ multiplex PCR; TCRdb's table is partial and in-frame only. The sample lists about 92,000 clones; 82% were seen once. This CDR3 is 14 amino acids long. The germline V and J ends were trimmed by 6 bases and 6 bases, with 18 bases remaining between them. The germline V gene encodes CDR1 MRHNA and CDR2 SNTAGT. This receptor was identified in a woman aged 55-70 years in good health. The source material was blood. The genes are TRBV6-4 and TRBJ2-7; weak D call: TRBD1 (6 bases). For the CDR3, the DNA is TGTGCCAGCAGACCAGGGGCGCTTAGGGGCGAGCAGTACTTC. It is translated as CASRPGALRGEQYF.